The T cell receptor (beta chain) described here comes from a study of T cells and Merkel cell carcinoma outcomes. Method: immunoSEQ multiplex PCR; TCRdb's copy keeps in-frame clones and lacks some. The repertoire holds roughly 4,800 clones, with roughly 85% as singletons. V was pared by 5 bases and J by 9 bases, with 13 bases between. This CDR3 is built from 12 residues. Germline V gene data show CDR1 as SGHTA and CDR2 as FQGTGA. Comment on this clone: No antigen is known for it.

Study-level points and caveats: Reportedly, T-cell repertoire with density predicts Merkel cell carcinoma outcomes.

The rearrangement joins TRBV7-3 to TRBJ1-2; D may be TRBD1 (5 bases). The source material was tumor tissue from Merkel cell carcinoma. The TCR comes from a human donor with Merkel cell carcinoma. This CDR3 reads CASSPDRVRYTF. In DNA form, the CDR3 reads TGTGCCAGCAGCCCCGACAGAGTGCGCTACACCTTC.